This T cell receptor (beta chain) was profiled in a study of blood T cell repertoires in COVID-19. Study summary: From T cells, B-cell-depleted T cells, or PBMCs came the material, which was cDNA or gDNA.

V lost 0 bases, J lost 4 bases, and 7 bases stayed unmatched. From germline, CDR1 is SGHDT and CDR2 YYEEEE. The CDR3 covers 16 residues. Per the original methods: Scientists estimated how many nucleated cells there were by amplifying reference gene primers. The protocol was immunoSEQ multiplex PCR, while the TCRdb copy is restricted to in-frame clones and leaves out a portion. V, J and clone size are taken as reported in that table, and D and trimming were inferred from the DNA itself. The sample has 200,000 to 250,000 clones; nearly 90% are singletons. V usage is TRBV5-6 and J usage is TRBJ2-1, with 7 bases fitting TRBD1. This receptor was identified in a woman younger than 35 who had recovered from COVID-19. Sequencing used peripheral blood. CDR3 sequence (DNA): TGTGCCAGCAGCTTGGACAGGGGATCGGGTTACAATGAGCAGTTCTTC. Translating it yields CASSLDRGSGYNEQFF. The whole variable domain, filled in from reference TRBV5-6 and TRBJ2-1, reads DAGVTQSPTHLIKTRGQQVTLRCSPKSGHDTVSWYQQALGQGPQFIFQYYEEEERQRGNFPDRFSGHQFPNYSSELNVNALLLGDSALYLCASSLDRGSGYNEQFFGPGTRLTVL.